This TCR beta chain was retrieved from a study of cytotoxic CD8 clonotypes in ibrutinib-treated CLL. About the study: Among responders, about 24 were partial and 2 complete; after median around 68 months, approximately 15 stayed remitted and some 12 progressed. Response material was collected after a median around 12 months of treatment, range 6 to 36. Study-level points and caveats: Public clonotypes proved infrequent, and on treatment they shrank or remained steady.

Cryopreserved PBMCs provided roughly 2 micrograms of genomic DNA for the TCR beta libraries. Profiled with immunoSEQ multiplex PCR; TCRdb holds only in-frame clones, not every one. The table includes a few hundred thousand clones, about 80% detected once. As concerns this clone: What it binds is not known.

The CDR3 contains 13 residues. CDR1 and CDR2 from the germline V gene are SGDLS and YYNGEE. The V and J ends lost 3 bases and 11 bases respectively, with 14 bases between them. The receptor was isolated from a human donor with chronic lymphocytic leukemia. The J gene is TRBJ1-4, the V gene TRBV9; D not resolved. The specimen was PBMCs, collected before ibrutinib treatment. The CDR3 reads CASSEFTGNKLFF. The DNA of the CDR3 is TGTGCCAGCAGCGAGTTTACCGGGAACAAACTGTTTTTT. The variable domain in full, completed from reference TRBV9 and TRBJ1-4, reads DSGVTQTPKHLITATGQRVTLRCSPRSGDLSVYWYQQSLDQGLQFLIQYYNGEERAKGNILERFSAQQFPDLHSELNLSSLELGDSALYFCASSEFTGNKLFFGSGTQLSVL.